What follows are 28 T cell receptor beta chains derived from one specimen sequenced in a study of blood T cell repertoires in COVID-19. The data were produced by immunoSEQ multiplex PCR, yet TCRdb's version contains in-frame clones alone and is incomplete. The repertoire includes a few hundred thousand clones, about 89% of them detected once, and around 2% sits in the top ten. Material for sequencing was PBMCs or T cells enriched from blood (not recorded which). Every receptor here comes from a man aged 35 to 55 in a cohort exposed to, infected with or recovered from COVID-19 (not recorded which).

The V and J genes are TRBV6-5 and TRBJ1-5; possible D gene TRBD1, 6 bases. Germline assignment: CDR1 MNHEY and CDR2 SVGAGI. The V and J ends lost 6 bases and 4 bases respectively, with 10 bases between them. The CDR3 consists of 13 residues. The CDR3 coding sequence is TGTGCCAGCAGGCCTACAGGGAATCAGCCCCAGCATTTT. As protein: CASRPTGNQPQHF.

CDR3 sequence: CASSARSELNTEAFF. The DNA of the CDR3 is TGTGCCAGCAGCGCCCGTAGCGAATTGAACACTGAAGCTTTCTTT. The V and J genes are TRBV9 and TRBJ1-1, with D uncertain. Germline V gene lookup returns CDR1 SGDLS and CDR2 YYNGEE. The CDR3 spans 15 residues. The V gene lost 3 bases and the J gene lost 0 bases, with 12 bases spanning the gap.

The chain recombines TRBV5-1 with TRBJ2-7; possible D gene TRBD2, 5 bases. In germline, CDR1 is SGHRS, CDR2 YFSETQ. The CDR3 runs to 14 residues. The V end lost 0 bases, the J end lost 2 bases, and 9 bases lay between the germline ends. Here the CDR3 reads CASSLGGNTYEQYF. DNA of the CDR3: TGCGCCAGCAGCTTGGGAGGGAACACCTACGAGCAGTACTTC.

This rearrangement joins TRBV7-2 to TRBJ2-3; TRBD2 is a possible D gene (5 bases). The CDR3 loop spans 14 amino acids. Germline lookup yields CDR1 SGHTA and CDR2 FQGNSA. V lost 5 bases to trimming and J lost 3 bases, with 12 bases between them. The CDR3 DNA sequence: TGTGCCAGCAGCGGAGGACTGAGGACAGATACGCAGTATTTT. Translation: CASSGGLRTDTQYF.

The chain has TRBV28 and TRBJ1-2; 8 bases match TRBD1. There are 15 residues in the CDR3. Germline assignment: CDR1 MDHEN and CDR2 SYDVKM. With 3 bases clipped from V and 6 bases from J, the junction kept 9 bases outside the gene matches. CDR3 residues: CASSLPGGWSHGYTF. The CDR3 nucleotides are TGTGCCAGCAGTTTGCCAGGGGGCTGGTCGCATGGCTACACCTTC.

This clone has a handful of counts. V usage is TRBV5-6 and J usage is TRBJ1-2; D perhaps matches TRBD1 (6 bases). The CDR3 spans 13 residues. Germline-derived CDR1 and CDR2 are SGHDT and YYEEEE. Trimming removed 1 base from V and 7 bases from J, with 11 bases in between. The CDR3 sequence: CASSLPGESGYTF. The DNA of the CDR3 is TGTGCCAGCAGCTTGCCAGGGGAAAGTGGCTACACCTTC. Variable domain in full (rest from reference TRBV5-6 and TRBJ1-2): DAGVTQSPTHLIKTRGQQVTLRCSPKSGHDTVSWYQQALGQGPQFIFQYYEEEERQRGNFPDRFSGHQFPNYSSELNVNALLLGDSALYLCASSLPGESGYTFGSGTRLTVV.

In its sample, this clone was seen once. The chain carries TRBV27 and TRBJ1-5; 7 bases are a match to TRBD1. CDR1 and CDR2 from the germline V gene are MNHEY and SMNVEV (reference sequence). There are 18 residues in the CDR3. Germline trimming cut 5 bases from V and 5 bases from J; bases unmatched to any gene: 18. Here the CDR3 DNA reads TGTGCCAGCAGTCCCCCGGGACAGAAGCGAGATAAGGATCAGCCCCAGCATTTT. This translates into CASSPPGQKRDKDQPQHF.

V gene TRBV3-1 (or the pseudogene TRBV3-2) combines with J gene TRBJ2-5; no reliable D call. Germline CDR1 is LGHDT and CDR2 is YNNKEL (reference sequence). The CDR3 totals 12 residues. V was pared by 1 base and J by 5 bases, with 5 bases between. In DNA, the CDR3 is TGTGCCAGCAGCCAAGTCATGGAGACCCAGTACTTC. As protein: CASSQVMETQYF.

The V and J genes are TRBV27 and TRBJ1-1; 9 nucleotides agree with TRBD1. The CDR3 runs to 15 residues. CDR1 MNHEY and CDR2 SMNVEV come from the germline V gene (reference sequence). The J segment lost 5 bases and the V segment lost 0 bases, leaving 4 bases of the junction unmatched. CDR3 DNA: TGTGCCAGCAGTTTATCCTGGACAGGGGCTACTGAAGCTTTCTTT. Translated, it gives CASSLSWTGATEAFF.

The chain combines TRBV5-4 with TRBJ2-3, with 9 bases fitting TRBD2. Germline-derived CDR1 and CDR2 are SGHNT and YYREEE (reference sequence). Trimming took 6 bases from V and 2 from J; bases not matched to a gene: 7. The CDR3 spans 15 residues. The CDR3 reads CASKWLAGTTDTQYF. The DNA of the CDR3 is TGTGCCAGCAAATGGCTAGCGGGAACCACAGATACGCAGTATTTT.

This clone was picked up one time. The V gene is TRBV25-1, the J gene TRBJ2-2; 7 bases are a match to TRBD2. Trimming cost V 5 bases and J 4 bases; bases outside gene matches: 4. The CDR3 runs 14 residues. Germline V gene lookup returns CDR1 MGHDK and CDR2 SYGVNS. CDR3 in DNA: TGTGCCAGCAGTCGAGCGGGAACCACCGGGGAGCTGTTTTTT. This codes for CASSRAGTTGELFF.

The chain joins TRBV7-2 to TRBJ1-3; D possibly corresponds to TRBD1 (6 bases). Germline V gives CDR1 SGHTA, CDR2 FQGNSA. The CDR3 totals 15 residues. V shed 3 bases and J shed 2 bases, with 11 bases lying between them. CDR3 bases: TGTGCCAGCAGCTTGGCAGGGGTAGCTGGAAACACCATATATTTT. It codes for CASSLAGVAGNTIYF. Looking up the rest from reference TRBV7-2 and TRBJ1-3 gives the full variable domain: GAGVSQSPSNKVTEKGKDVELRCDPISGHTALYWYRQSLGQGLEFLIYFQGNSAPDKSGLPSDRFSAERTGGSVSTLTIQRTQQEDSAVYLCASSLAGVAGNTIYFGEGSWLTVV.

This chain joins TRBV27 and TRBJ2-5, with TRBD2 identical over 8 bases. The CDR3 is 16 residues long. V was clipped by 3 bases and J by 5 bases; unmatched bases: 11. The germline V gene has CDR1 MNHEY and CDR2 SMNVEV (reference sequence). The CDR3 DNA sequence: TGTGCCAGCAGTTTGAGGACTAACGCGGGAGGTGAGACCCAGTACTTC. The encoded protein is CASSLRTNAGGETQYF.

This chain uses TRBV3-1 (or the pseudogene TRBV3-2) with TRBJ2-5; D perhaps matches TRBD1 (6 bases). V lost 5 bases and J lost 4, with 14 bases in between. The germline V gene encodes CDR1 LGHDT and CDR2 YNNKEL (reference sequence). The CDR3 spans 14 residues. The CDR3: CASSEGAGVETQYF. CDR3 nucleotides: TGTGCCAGCAGCGAAGGGGCAGGGGTAGAGACCCAGTACTTC.

The CDR3 bases are TGTGCCAGCAGCCGAACAGATAGCAATCAGCCCCAGCATTTT. This codes for CASSRTDSNQPQHF. The chain joins TRBV3-1 (or the pseudogene TRBV3-2) to TRBJ1-5; no definite D call. The CDR3 covers 14 residues. Per germline, CDR1 LGHDT and CDR2 YNNKEL (reference sequence). Between the trimmed V and J ends, which lost 4 bases and 0 bases, there was a span of 7 bases.

V gene TRBV6-5 combines with J gene TRBJ2-3, with 9 nucleotides matching TRBD1. The CDR3 extends over 15 amino acids. The V gene's germline CDR1 is MNHEY and CDR2 SVGAGI. Trimming took 6 bases from V and 4 from J; bases not matched to a gene: 8. The CDR3 reads CASSAGTGSADTQYF. The CDR3, as DNA: TGTGCCAGCAGCGCTGGGACAGGGAGTGCAGATACGCAGTATTTT.

The chain recombines TRBV10-3 with TRBJ1-1, with D perhaps matching TRBD1 (5 bases). V was cut by 11 bases and J by 1 base, with 14 bases left in between. Per germline, CDR1 ENHRY and CDR2 SYGVKD. This CDR3 spans 13 amino acids. The CDR3 protein is CALRQLSNTEAFF. The CDR3 nucleotides read TGTGCCCTCCGACAGTTATCGAACACTGAAGCTTTCTTT.

V and J are TRBV27 and TRBJ2-5, with D perhaps matching TRBD1 (6 bases). Trimming shortened V by 5 bases and J by 5 bases, and 15 bases separated the two germline ends. Germline V gives CDR1 MNHEY, CDR2 SMNVEV (reference sequence). CDR3 size: 14 residues. CDR3 coding DNA: TGTGCCAGCAGTCCAACAGGGCCACGGGAGACCCAGTACTTC. Protein sequence: CASSPTGPRETQYF.

This chain connects TRBV28 to TRBJ2-3; 7 bases map to TRBD1. The CDR3 loop spans 13 amino acids. The germline gives CDR1 MDHEN, CDR2 SYDVKM. The J segment lost 2 bases and the V segment lost 8 bases, leaving 4 bases of the junction unmatched. CDR3 sequence: CASDRVDTDTQYF. DNA for the CDR3: TGTGCCAGCGACAGGGTTGACACAGATACGCAGTATTTT.

J is TRBJ1-1 and V is TRBV7-3; a possible D gene is TRBD1 (5 bases). The germline V and J ends were trimmed by 5 bases and 4 bases, with 23 bases remaining between them. Germline loops: CDR1 SGHTA, CDR2 FQGTGA. CDR3 size: 17 residues. CDR3 DNA sequence: TGTGCCAGCAGCCCCCAGGCGGGACGGGGGGTCGTCACTGAAGCTTTCTTT. This translates into CASSPQAGRGVVTEAFF.

The chain joins TRBV18 to TRBJ1-1, with 7 bases aligning to TRBD1. The length of the CDR3 is 14 residues. V lost 5 bases, J lost 7 bases, and 10 bases stayed unmatched. Germline CDR1 reads KGHSH; CDR2 reads LQKENI. The CDR3 DNA follows: TGTGCCAGCTCATTAACAGGGGAGAAGGGTGAAGCTTTCTTT. Amino acids: CASSLTGEKGEAFF.

This sequence joins TRBV7-9 and TRBJ1-1; tentative D call: TRBD1 (5 bases). Germline lookup yields CDR1 SEHNR and CDR2 FQNEAQ (reference sequence). Trimming stripped 1 base from V and 4 bases from J, with 16 bases between. CDR3 length equals 16 residues. CDR3 residues: CASSLDSPRGGTEAFF. The CDR3 DNA reads as TGTGCCAGCAGCTTAGATTCCCCTCGGGGGGGCACTGAAGCTTTCTTT.

The chain links TRBV6-5 to TRBJ2-7, with D possibly being TRBD1 (5 bases). Germline CDR1 and CDR2: MNHEY and SVGAGI. The V end lost 5 bases, the J end lost 4 bases, and 9 bases lay between the germline ends. The CDR3 totals 12 residues. The CDR3 DNA follows: TGTGCCAGCAGTAGGGGCGCGTACGAGCAGTACTTC. Translation gives CASSRGAYEQYF.

This rearrangement joins TRBV30 to TRBJ1-2; 11 nucleotides agree with TRBD1. The J segment lost 7 bases and the V segment lost 3 bases, leaving 10 bases of the junction unmatched. The CDR3 runs 15 residues. Germline CDR1 and CDR2: GTSNPN and SVGIG (reference sequence). The CDR3 nucleotides read TGTGCCTGGAGGGACAGGGGGCTGTTTGTGGGTGGCTACACCTTC. Translated: CAWRDRGLFVGGYTF.

The chain links TRBV28 to TRBJ2-1; 8 bases agree with TRBD1. J was trimmed by 9 bases and V by 5 bases; bases with no gene match: 6. The CDR3 loop spans 13 amino acids. The V gene's germline CDR1 is MDHEN and CDR2 SYDVKM. The CDR3 loop is CASSPQQGGEQFF. The CDR3 nucleotides read TGTGCCAGCAGTCCCCAACAGGGGGGTGAGCAGTTCTTC.

The rearrangement uses TRBV5-1 and TRBJ2-7; 9 bases map to TRBD1. CDR3 length equals 14 residues. Germline assignment: CDR1 SGHRS and CDR2 YFSETQ. The ends lost 6 bases at V and 5 bases at J; junction bases unmatched: 9. This chain's CDR3 is CASTTGQGFDEQYF. For the CDR3, the DNA is TGCGCCAGCACTACGGGACAGGGTTTTGACGAGCAGTACTTC.

The V and J genes are TRBV20-1 and TRBJ1-2; 7 nucleotides line up with TRBD1. CDR1 and CDR2 from the germline V gene are DFQATT and SNEGSKA (reference sequence). V lost 6 bases and J lost 8; bases outside the gene matches: 6. The CDR3 extends over 11 amino acids. The CDR3 coding sequence is TGCAGTGCCCAGGGGGAGGAAGGCTACACCTTC. Translation: CSAQGEEGYTF.

Points on this clone: An end of the junction differs from the germline gene, which may be a read error. The chain links TRBV2 to TRBJ1-5, with D possibly being TRBD1 (6 bases). This CDR3 is 13 amino acids long. The V gene's germline CDR1 is SNHLY and CDR2 FYNNEI. CDR3 amino acids: CASSEREGVREEF. CDR3 nucleotides: TGTGCCAGCAGTGAAAGGGAGGGGGTCAGGGAGGAGTTT.